The 27 T cell receptor beta chains given below trace back to one sample, sequenced in a study of identifying expanded T cells in peripheral blood. Assay: immunoSEQ multiplex PCR; the TCRdb copy retains only in-frame clones and omits some. The table lists some 99,000 clones, roughly 90% of them singletons. Sequences were obtained from blood. These receptors were taken from a person aged 18 to 70 in good health.

CDR3 DNA sequence: TGTGCCAGCAGCGCAGGACAGGGGACGACTAATGAAAAACTGTTTTTT. Encoded protein: CASSAGQGTTNEKLFF. V is TRBV7-9 and J is TRBJ1-4; 9 bases agree with TRBD1. This CDR3 is built from 16 residues. Germline V lookup: CDR1 SEHNR, CDR2 FQNEAQ (reference sequence). Germline trimming cut 5 bases from V and 2 bases from J; bases unmatched to any gene: 6.

The chain recombines TRBV6-1 with TRBJ1-4; D possibly corresponds to TRBD1 (5 bases). From germline, CDR1 is MNHNS and CDR2 SASEGT. Trimming pared 3 bases from V and 4 bases from J, leaving 15 bases between. This CDR3 contains 16 residues. The CDR3 DNA reads TGTGCCAGCAGTGAGGGCCGATGGGGCTATAATGAAAAACTGTTTTTT. Translated: CASSEGRWGYNEKLFF.

This clone was detected only once. V is TRBV19 and J is TRBJ2-5; 9 bases match TRBD2. CDR3 length: 16 amino acids. Germline V gene lookup returns CDR1 LNHDA and CDR2 SQIVND (reference sequence). Trimming removed 3 bases from V and 4 bases from J; junction bases left unmatched: 9. Written as DNA, the CDR3 is TGTGCCAGTAGTATGAGGGGCGGGAGGGCCTTAGAGACCCAGTACTTC. Protein product: CASSMRGGRALETQYF.

This clone was recorded once. The V and J genes are TRBV6-5 and TRBJ2-2, with D unresolved. In germline, CDR1 is MNHEY, CDR2 SVGAGI. Trimming stripped 0 bases from V and 4 bases from J, with 6 bases between. The CDR3 is 14 residues long. The CDR3 sequence is CASSYSTGTGELFF. The CDR3 region has the DNA TGTGCCAGCAGTTACTCTACGGGCACCGGGGAGCTGTTTTTT.

This chain connects TRBV10-3 to TRBJ1-2, with D perhaps matching TRBD1 (5 bases). Germline CDR1 and CDR2: ENHRY and SYGVKD. V lost 4 bases to trimming and J lost 1 base, with 13 bases between them. CDR3 length: 15 residues. Written as DNA, the CDR3 is TGTGCCATCAGTGGCGGGGCGGGAAGTAACTATGGCTACACCTTC. Amino acids: CAISGGAGSNYGYTF.

This chain joins TRBV27 and TRBJ2-3, with D possibly being TRBD1 (6 bases). The V and J ends lost 5 bases and 0 bases respectively, with 9 bases between them. The CDR3 spans 14 residues. CDR1 and CDR2 (germline): MNHEY, SMNVEV (reference sequence). CDR3 sequence reads: CASSRDTSTDTQYF. DNA for the CDR3: TGTGCCAGCAGTAGGGACACTAGCACAGATACGCAGTATTTT.

The chain joins TRBV25-1 to TRBJ1-4, with D possibly TRBD1 on 6 matching bases. The V end was cut by 3 bases, the J end by 2 bases, with 13 bases between. CDR3 length: 16 amino acids. The V gene's germline CDR1 is MGHDK and CDR2 SYGVNS. The CDR3 protein is CASSDPQGMTNEKLFF. CDR3 in DNA: TGTGCCAGCAGTGACCCTCAGGGGATGACTAATGAAAAACTGTTTTTT.

The CDR3 region has the DNA TGCGCCAGCAGCTTAGGCAGGGCCGACTCTGGAAACACCATATATTTT. It translates to CASSLGRADSGNTIYF. The genes are TRBV5-1 and TRBJ1-3; tentative D call: TRBD1 (5 bases). CDR1 SGHRS and CDR2 YFSETQ come from the germline V gene. The CDR3 covers 16 residues. Trimming took off 2 bases at V and 0 bases at J, with 12 bases between the two ends.

This rearrangement joins TRBV28 to TRBJ1-4, with D possibly matching TRBD1 (5 bases). V lost 3 bases, J lost 10 bases, and 12 bases lay in between. The CDR3 is 13 amino acids. Germline lookup yields CDR1 MDHEN and CDR2 SYDVKM. Here the CDR3 DNA reads TGTGCCAGCAGTTTCCGGGGGATTGGAAAACTGTTTTTT. Translation: CASSFRGIGKLFF.

J is TRBJ2-5 and V is TRBV9; TRBD2 aligns across 9 bases. There are 17 residues in the CDR3. The J segment lost 2 bases and the V segment lost 0 bases, leaving 8 bases of the junction unmatched. In germline, CDR1 is SGDLS, CDR2 YYNGEE. In DNA, the CDR3 is TGTGCCAGCAGCGTAGGGGGTCTAGCGGGGCCGCAAGAGACCCAGTACTTC. It codes for CASSVGGLAGPQETQYF. The variable domain in full, with the rest retrieved from reference TRBV9 and TRBJ2-5, is DSGVTQTPKHLITATGQRVTLRCSPRSGDLSVYWYQQSLDQGLQFLIQYYNGEERAKGNILERFSAQQFPDLHSELNLSSLELGDSALYFCASSVGGLAGPQETQYFGPGTRLLVL.

The chain carries TRBV30 and TRBJ1-2, with 8 bases matching TRBD1. Germline CDR1 is GTSNPN and CDR2 is SVGIG (reference sequence). Trimming cost V 5 bases and J 1 base; bases outside gene matches: 0. This CDR3 comprises 12 residues. The CDR3 spells CAWDRGNYGYTF. CDR3 nucleotide sequence: TGTGCCTGGGACAGGGGTAACTATGGCTACACCTTC.

The genes are TRBV2 and TRBJ2-1; tentatively, D is TRBD2 (6 bases). Germline assignment: CDR1 SNHLY and CDR2 FYNNEI. V shed 2 bases and J shed 6 bases, with 11 bases lying between them. The CDR3 is 14 residues long. The CDR3 coding sequence is TGTGCCAGCAGTGAAAGGCTAGCGAGCAATGAGCAGTTCTTC. Translated: CASSERLASNEQFF.

V gene TRBV30 combines with J gene TRBJ2-7; TRBD2 is a possible D gene (7 bases). The ends were cut back, 0 bases at V and 6 bases at J, with 15 bases in the middle. Germline V CDR1 and CDR2: GTSNPN, SVGIG (reference sequence). The CDR3 loop spans 14 amino acids. The CDR3: CAWSVQGGALEQYF. DNA of the CDR3: TGTGCCTGGAGTGTACAAGGGGGGGCACTCGAGCAGTACTTC.

The chain joins TRBV11-2 to TRBJ2-7; D is unresolved. The V gene's germline CDR1 is SGHAT and CDR2 FQNNGV. CDR3 length: 13 residues. V lost 4 bases to trimming and J lost 7 bases, with 14 bases between them. CDR3 region: CASSYRVDGEQYF. Written as DNA, the CDR3 is TGTGCCAGCAGCTACCGGGTCGACGGGGAGCAGTACTTC.

This chain connects TRBV6-5 to TRBJ1-2, with D unresolved. The germline CDR1 and CDR2 sequences are MNHEY and SVGAGI. The CDR3 sequence is 13 residues long. The V end lost 6 bases, the J end lost 2 bases, and 10 bases lay between the germline ends. CDR3 in DNA: TGTGCCAGCAGGCTCGACGCAAACTATGGCTACACCTTC. Translated: CASRLDANYGYTF.

This sequence joins TRBV5-1 and TRBJ2-5; D is undetermined. The CDR3 is made up of 15 amino acids. CDR1 is SGHRS, CDR2 YFSETQ, per germline. V shed 2 bases and J shed 5 bases, with 16 bases lying between them. The CDR3 loop reads CASSLGPSQVETQYF. The DNA for the CDR3 is TGCGCCAGCAGCTTAGGACCCTCCCAAGTGGAGACCCAGTACTTC. Complete variable domain (other parts from reference TRBV5-1 and TRBJ2-5): KAGVTQTPRYLIKTRGQQVTLSCSPISGHRSVSWYQQTPGQGLQFLFEYFSETQRNKGNFPGRFSGRQFSNSRSEMNVSTLELGDSALYLCASSLGPSQVETQYFGPGTRLLVL.

The chain joins TRBV19 to TRBJ1-2; TRBD1 is a possible D gene (6 bases). Germline V CDR1 and CDR2: LNHDA, SQIVND (reference sequence). V lost 7 bases and J lost 2, with 14 bases in between. The CDR3 loop spans 14 amino acids. For the CDR3, the DNA is TGTGCCAGTATTCCAACCGACAGGAACTATGGCTACACCTTC. Residues: CASIPTDRNYGYTF.

The V call is TRBV5-4, the J call TRBJ2-1; 10 nucleotides agree with TRBD2. There are 15 residues in the CDR3. V trimming: 2 bases; J trimming: 10 bases; junction bases outside the gene matches: 9. Germline V CDR1 and CDR2: SGHNT, YYREEE (reference sequence). The CDR3 region is CASSLGLAGEEEQFF. Written as DNA, the CDR3 is TGTGCCAGCAGCTTAGGGCTAGCGGGAGAGGAGGAGCAGTTCTTC. Filled out from reference TRBV5-4 and TRBJ2-1, the complete variable domain reads ETGVTQSPTHLIKTRGQQVTLRCSSQSGHNTVSWYQQALGQGPQFIFQYYREEENGRGNFPPRFSGLQFPNYSSELNVNALELDDSALYLCASSLGLAGEEEQFFGPGTRLTVL.

The chain recombines TRBV28 with TRBJ2-5; D is perhaps TRBD1 (6 bases). The V end was cut by 5 bases, the J end by 5 bases, with 24 bases between. CDR1 is MDHEN, CDR2 SYDVKM, per germline. CDR3 length: 17 residues. The CDR3 coding sequence is TGTGCCAGCAGTCCCACCCTTATCTCCGGGACAATGGAGACCCAGTACTTC. Its protein product is CASSPTLISGTMETQYF.

This clone was found a few times. The chain recombines TRBV11-2 with TRBJ1-2, with D possibly matching TRBD1 (6 bases). Between the trimmed V and J ends, which lost 3 bases and 4 bases, there was a span of 12 bases. This CDR3 contains 14 residues. Germline V CDR1 and CDR2: SGHAT, FQNNGV. The CDR3: CASSFSRGTYGYTF. In DNA form, the CDR3 reads TGTGCCAGCAGCTTTTCTAGGGGGACCTATGGCTACACCTTC.

The chain links TRBV6-6 to TRBJ2-1; no clear D gene. Deletions cut 2 bases from V and 0 bases from J, with 8 bases between. CDR3 length: 15 amino acids. Germline CDR1 MNHNY, CDR2 SVGAGI (reference sequence). The CDR3 nucleotides read TGTGCCAGCAGTTACCAGTCTAACTCCTACAATGAGCAGTTCTTC. Translating it yields CASSYQSNSYNEQFF.

The chain couples TRBV5-4 to TRBJ1-6; 9 nucleotides agree with TRBD1. The J segment lost 7 bases and the V segment lost 4 bases, leaving 9 bases of the junction unmatched. The CDR3 totals 16 residues. CDR1 SGHNT and CDR2 YYREEE come from the germline V gene (reference sequence). The DNA for the CDR3 is TGTGCCAGCAGCACCGGACAGGGGCTGGAGAATTCACCCCTCCACTTT. It translates to CASSTGQGLENSPLHF.

The genes are TRBV6-1 and TRBJ2-7; 11 bases are shared with TRBD1. The junction had 5 bases not matched to a gene; V was cut back by 5 bases and J by 2 bases. The CDR3 contains 15 residues. In germline, CDR1 is MNHNS, CDR2 SASEGT. The CDR3: CASSPRDRGAYEQYF. In nucleotides, the CDR3 is TGTGCCAGCAGTCCCCGGGACAGGGGGGCCTACGAGCAGTACTTC.

V and J are TRBV7-6 and TRBJ1-2; D not resolved. The V end was cut by 2 bases, the J end by 6 bases, with 10 bases between. CDR1 SGHVS and CDR2 FNYEAQ come from the germline V gene. The CDR3 totals 13 residues. In DNA, the CDR3 is TGTGCCAGCAGCTTAAGGGATTTGGATGGCTACACCTTC. Translated: CASSLRDLDGYTF.

This sequence joins TRBV5-1 and TRBJ2-6; 8 nucleotides align to TRBD1. After removal of 0 bases from V and 10 bases from J, the junction contained 6 bases not matched to a gene. This CDR3 is built from 15 residues. Germline loops: CDR1 SGHRS, CDR2 YFSETQ. CDR3 nucleotides: TGCGCCAGCAGCTTGGCGGGATACAGGGGGAACGTCCTGACTTTC. Translation: CASSLAGYRGNVLTF.

This rearrangement joins TRBV19 to TRBJ2-5; the D gene is possibly TRBD1 (6 bases). V gave up 5 bases and J gave up 0 bases, with 13 bases separating them. Germline values: CDR1 LNHDA, CDR2 SQIVND (reference sequence). This CDR3 region has 15 residues. CDR3 protein: CASSAPTGNQETQYF. DNA of the CDR3: TGTGCCAGTAGTGCCCCTACAGGGAACCAAGAGACCCAGTACTTC.

The V gene is TRBV19, the J gene TRBJ2-2; the match to TRBD1 covers 7 bases. Germline V gene sequence: CDR1 LNHDA, CDR2 SQIVND (reference sequence). Germline trimming cut 6 bases from V and 2 bases from J; bases unmatched to any gene: 9. The CDR3 totals 16 residues. CDR3 DNA: TGTGCCAGTAGGGTAGGGGGCGAATATAACACCGGGGAGCTGTTTTTT. Translated, it gives CASRVGGEYNTGELFF.